This TCR beta chain was identified during a study of Ad26.COV2.S vaccination and SARS-CoV-2 variants. Indicated treatment: around 19 received Ad26.COV2.S at low or high dose, single or two shots; 5 received placebo; per-sample allocation not given. Vaccine and placebo recipients were sampled on day 63 after the first injection. Using immunoSEQ multiplex PCR, the repertoire was profiled, and TCRdb retains in-frame clones only, with some absent. The sample shows some 390,000 clones, approximately 91% of them seen only once. V dropped 2 bases and J dropped 2; count of bases not matched to a gene: 2. There are 14 residues in the CDR3. The V gene's germline CDR1 is MNHEY and CDR2 SVGAGI.

The specimen was peripheral blood, collected in a trial of Ad26.COV2.S vaccine versus placebo. This clonotype was obtained from a person between 18 and 59 years old who received the Ad26.COV2.S COVID-19 vaccine or a placebo. This sequence joins TRBV6-5 and TRBJ2-5, with 7 bases identical to TRBD2. CDR3 amino acids: CASSYVGLQETQYF. CDR3 bases: TGTGCCAGCAGTTACGTGGGACTACAAGAGACCCAGTACTTC.